Presented here are 21 T cell receptor beta chains from one specimen sequenced in a study of T-cell memory formation after mild COVID-19. TCRdb passed the 5' RACE reads through MiXCR, listing each CDR3 protein once. There are some 290,000 distinct CDR3 sequences in the sample; about 16% occur only once, and over 20% lies in the top ten. The sequenced material came from PBMCs or a T cell subset sorted from them (not recorded which). The receptor source for this set is a man younger than 30 who had mild COVID-19 (a few samples of this study predate the infection). Cell type and time point are not known.

This clonotype has a handful of counts. CDR3 amino acids: CASSYWGGGGSNQPQHF. CDR3 DNA: TGTGCCAGCAGCTACTGGGGAGGGGGCGGAAGCAATCAGCCCCAGCATTTT. The rearrangement joins TRBV7-9 to TRBJ1-5; 7 nucleotides align to TRBD1. This CDR3 spans 17 amino acids. Germline CDR1 reads SEHNR; CDR2 reads FQNEAQ (reference sequence). The J segment lost 1 base and the V segment lost 4 bases, leaving 10 bases of the junction unmatched.

This clonotype was observed a few times. The gene calls are TRBV6-6 and TRBJ1-1, with a possible D match to TRBD1 (6 bases). V shed 2 bases and J shed 4 bases, with 14 bases lying between them. This CDR3 is 15 amino acids long. Germline-derived CDR1 and CDR2 are MNHNY and SVGAGI (reference sequence). The CDR3 here is CASSYQPGAATEAFF. In nucleotides, the CDR3 is TGTGCCAGCAGTTACCAGCCAGGGGCGGCCACTGAAGCTTTCTTT.

This clonotype showed up many times. The genes are TRBV7-8 and TRBJ2-7; D unclear. Per germline, CDR1 SGHVS and CDR2 FQNEAQ. Trimming pared 1 base from V and 4 bases from J, leaving 5 bases between. The CDR3 runs to 12 residues. CDR3 in DNA: TGTGCCAGCAGCTTAGGGCGGTACGAGCAGTACTTC. This codes for CASSLGRYEQYF. Combining the CDR3 with reference TRBV7-8 and TRBJ2-7 gives the whole variable domain GAGVSQSPRYKVAKRGQDVALRCDPISGHVSLFWYQQALGQGPEFLTYFQNEAQLDKSGLPSDRFFAERPEGSVSTLKIQRTQQEDSAVYLCASSLGRYEQYFGPGTRLTVT.

This clonotype was seen only a few times. V is TRBV4-3 and J is TRBJ2-5; D is perhaps TRBD1 (5 bases). The germline CDR1 and CDR2 sequences are LGHNA and YSLEER. Trimming removed 0 bases from V and 4 bases from J, with 9 bases in between. This CDR3 contains 14 residues. The CDR3 coding sequence is TGCGCCAGCAGCCAAGATATAGGGGCAGAGACCCAGTACTTC. Its protein is CASSQDIGAETQYF.

The chain combines TRBV20-1 with TRBJ1-1, with 8 positions matching TRBD1. V was clipped by 6 bases and J by 8 bases; unmatched bases: 11. This CDR3 contains 13 residues. From germline, CDR1 is DFQATT and CDR2 SNEGSKA (reference sequence). The CDR3 coding sequence is TGCAGTGCCCCCCGGGACAGGAGTGTCGAAGCTTTCTTT. Its translation is CSAPRDRSVEAFF.

The genes are TRBV7-9 and TRBJ2-1; D is ambiguous. The CDR3 runs 11 residues. CDR1 SEHNR and CDR2 FQNEAQ come from the germline V gene (reference sequence). The ends were cut back, 3 bases at V and 6 bases at J, with 3 bases in the middle. The CDR3 loop is CASSFANEQFF. In nucleotides, the CDR3 is TGTGCCAGCAGCTTTGCCAATGAGCAGTTCTTC.

The CDR3 sequence: CASSAGTGSNTEAFF. Written as DNA, the CDR3 is TGTGCCAGCAGCGCCGGGACAGGGTCGAACACTGAAGCTTTCTTT. The chain uses TRBV9 and TRBJ1-1; TRBD1 matches 9 bases. Germline CDR1 SGDLS, CDR2 YYNGEE. V dropped 3 bases and J dropped 1; count of bases not matched to a gene: 4. The CDR3 runs to 15 residues.

This clonotype was seen many times. This CDR3 reads CASSHGLVASPTDTQYF. The CDR3 DNA sequence: TGCGCCAGCAGCCACGGACTAGTTGCAAGCCCCACAGATACGCAGTATTTT. The V call is TRBV4-3, the J call TRBJ2-3; TRBD2 matches 7 bases. The trim removed 3 bases at V and 2 bases at J, leaving 11 bases unmatched. The CDR3 runs 17 residues. Germline values: CDR1 LGHNA, CDR2 YSLEER.

This clonotype has more than one count but fewer than ten. V usage is TRBV5-1 and J usage is TRBJ2-1; D is uncertain. The CDR3 is 13 amino acids. V lost 0 bases to trimming and J lost 8 bases, with 9 bases between them. In germline, CDR1 is SGHRS, CDR2 YFSETQ. The CDR3 here is CASSLGGFDEQFF. The CDR3 nucleotides are TGCGCCAGCAGCTTGGGCGGTTTTGATGAGCAGTTCTTC.

This sequence joins TRBV10-3 and TRBJ2-7; possibly TRBD1 for D (6 bases). The CDR3 is 13 residues long. CDR1 and CDR2 from the germline V gene are ENHRY and SYGVKD. The V end lost 10 bases, the J end lost 3 bases, and 16 bases lay between the germline ends. The chain's CDR3 is CASPRTELYEQYV. The CDR3, as DNA: TGTGCCAGCCCGCGGACAGAACTCTACGAGCAGTACGTC.

In this sample, this clonotype turned up many times. The chain couples TRBV20-1 to TRBJ2-5; TRBD2 matches 10 bases. This CDR3 contains 19 residues. From germline, CDR1 is DFQATT and CDR2 SNEGSKA (reference sequence). J lost 0 bases, V lost 3 bases, and 16 bases had no gene match. CDR3 sequence: CSASGQRGGKWENQETQYF. CDR3 bases: TGCAGTGCTAGCGGCCAGCGGGGGGGCAAATGGGAAAACCAAGAGACCCAGTACTTC.

V gene TRBV7-2 combines with J gene TRBJ2-2, with D possibly matching TRBD1 (6 bases). In germline, CDR1 is SGHTA, CDR2 FQGNSA. Trimming took off 5 bases at V and 6 bases at J, with 10 bases between the two ends. The CDR3 runs 13 residues. In nucleotides, the CDR3 is TGTGCCAGCAGCACAGGGATTTCCGGGGAGCTGTTTTTT. Residues: CASSTGISGELFF. Full variable domain (rest looked up from reference TRBV7-2 and TRBJ2-2): GAGVSQSPSNKVTEKGKDVELRCDPISGHTALYWYRQSLGQGLEFLIYFQGNSAPDKSGLPSDRFSAERTGGSVSTLTIQRTQQEDSAVYLCASSTGISGELFFGEGSRLTVL.

A few counts support this clonotype. The V gene is TRBV6-2 or TRBV6-3, the J gene TRBJ2-7, with a tentative D call TRBD1 (5 bases). The CDR3 covers 14 residues. The germline V gene encodes CDR1 MNHEY and CDR2 SVGEGT. V lost 7 bases to trimming and J lost 4 bases, with 17 bases between them. The CDR3 region is CASTNQGYRYEQYF. In DNA, the CDR3 is TGTGCCAGCACCAACCAGGGTTATAGGTACGAGCAGTACTTC.

This clonotype was seen a few times. This chain connects TRBV20-1 to TRBJ1-5, with a weak D call TRBD1 (5 bases). Germline V gene sequence: CDR1 DFQATT, CDR2 SNEGSKA (reference sequence). The CDR3 is 14 amino acids. The V gene lost 5 bases and the J gene lost 7 bases, with 18 bases spanning the gap. CDR3 sequence (DNA): TGCAGTGCTGCCCTCGGGGGGTCTTACCAGCCCCAGCATTTT. Its translation is CSAALGGSYQPQHF.

The chain uses TRBV4-3 and TRBJ2-7; TRBD1 agrees at 9 bases. The germline V gene has CDR1 LGHNA and CDR2 YSLEER. This CDR3 comprises 17 residues. Trimming removed 0 bases from V and 6 bases from J; junction bases left unmatched: 12. The CDR3 spells CASSQEAVTGTGSEQYF. In nucleotides, the CDR3 is TGCGCCAGCAGCCAAGAAGCCGTGACCGGGACAGGGAGCGAGCAGTACTTC.

The CDR3 DNA reads TGCGCCAGCGCACCCCGATGGGGACAGGGACGACTCACAGATACGCAGTATTTT. Translating it yields CASAPRWGQGRLTDTQYF. This rearrangement joins TRBV5-1 to TRBJ2-3, with 9 bases fitting TRBD1. Germline trimming cut 7 bases from V and 2 bases from J; bases unmatched to any gene: 17. Germline V gene lookup returns CDR1 SGHRS and CDR2 YFSETQ. CDR3 size: 18 residues.

This rearrangement joins TRBV7-2 to TRBJ1-5; D uncertain. The germline CDR1 and CDR2 sequences are SGHTA and FQGNSA. The V and J ends lost 1 base and 1 base respectively, with 8 bases between them. The CDR3 spans 15 residues. The CDR3 sequence is CASSLVPESNQPQHF. In DNA form, the CDR3 reads TGTGCCAGCAGCTTAGTGCCAGAGAGCAATCAGCCCCAGCATTTT.

The chain recombines TRBV7-7 with TRBJ2-7; D not certain. V lost 5 bases and J 7 bases, leaving 15 bases between the germline ends. CDR1 and CDR2 from the germline V gene are SSHAT and FNYEAQ (reference sequence). The CDR3 has 13 residues. The DNA of the CDR3 is TGTGCCAGCAGCCCATCCAGGAGCAAGGAGCAGTACTTC. It codes for CASSPSRSKEQYF.

The CDR3 spells CASRAGLAGYTDTQYF. The CDR3, as DNA: TGTGCCAGCAGAGCCGGACTAGCGGGGTACACAGATACGCAGTATTTT. The genes are TRBV2 and TRBJ2-3, with TRBD2 matching over 12 bases. Germline assignment: CDR1 SNHLY and CDR2 FYNNEI. V was pared by 6 bases and J by 2 bases, with 6 bases of the junction left unmatched. This CDR3 is 16 amino acids long.

The gene calls are TRBV7-3 and TRBJ2-3, with D perhaps being TRBD1 or TRBD2 (5 bases each). The germline V gene has CDR1 SGHTA and CDR2 FQGTGA. The CDR3 consists of 15 residues. Trimming stripped 3 bases from V and 2 bases from J, with 12 bases between. CDR3 in amino acids: CASSFTPGTTDTQYF. The CDR3 nucleotides are TGTGCCAGCAGCTTTACTCCCGGGACCACAGATACGCAGTATTTT.

This clonotype occurred once. The chain is built from TRBV11-2 and TRBJ1-6; D is ambiguous. V lost 7 bases to trimming and J lost 8 bases, with 12 bases between them. Germline CDR1 is SGHAT and CDR2 is FQNNGV. The CDR3 sequence is 13 residues long. CDR3 coding DNA: TGTGCCAGCACCCTCTGGGGAGATTCACCCCTCCACTTT. Its translation: CASTLWGDSPLHF.